This entry lists 31 T cell receptor beta chains sequenced from one sample in a study of Ad26.COV2.S vaccination and SARS-CoV-2 variants. Generated by immunoSEQ multiplex PCR, the TCRdb table keeps only in-frame clones and is missing some. This table holds about 350,000 clones, about 90% found once. The source material was peripheral blood, sampled after recovery from COVID-19. These receptors all stem from a human donor who had recovered from COVID-19.

Notes on this clone: One end of the junction is discordant with germline, which a read error may explain. This same CDR3 is encoded by further DNA sequences in the sample. The chain employs TRBV10-3 and TRBJ1-1; 9 bases fit TRBD1. Germline loops: CDR1 ENHRY, CDR2 SYGVKD. This CDR3 is built from 14 residues. The CDR3 loop is CAISPGQGSAEAFF. The CDR3 DNA sequence: TGCGCCATCAGTCCGGGACAGGGATCGGCTGAAGCTTTCTTT.

V and J are TRBV29-1 and TRBJ2-3; D unclear. Trimming cost V 5 bases and J 2 bases, with 23 bases left between them. Germline V lookup: CDR1 SQVTM, CDR2 ANQGSEA. The CDR3 totals 17 residues. The CDR3 region is CSVTPWGFPTHTDTQYF. DNA for the CDR3: TGCAGCGTTACCCCCTGGGGTTTTCCCACACACACAGATACGCAGTATTTT.

This sequence joins TRBV2 and TRBJ1-2; TRBD1 matches at 9 bases. The trim removed 6 bases at V and 1 base at J, leaving 3 bases unmatched. There are 14 residues in the CDR3. Germline assignment: CDR1 SNHLY and CDR2 FYNNEI. CDR3 sequence: CASRATGGNYGYTF. The DNA of the CDR3 is TGTGCCAGCAGGGCGACAGGGGGTAACTATGGCTACACCTTC.

The chain uses TRBV12-5 and TRBJ1-3, with unresolved D. Germline V gene data show CDR1 as LGHNT and CDR2 as FRNRAP. The length of the CDR3 is 12 residues. V lost 7 bases and J lost 0, with 4 bases in between. CDR3 sequence (DNA): TGTGCTAGTGAAGGCTCTGGAAACACCATATATTTT. Protein sequence: CASEGSGNTIYF.

V is TRBV9 and J is TRBJ1-2; D is perhaps TRBD1 (6 bases). The V and J ends lost 0 bases and 6 bases respectively, with 12 bases between them. The CDR3 spans 14 residues. Looked up from germline, CDR1 is SGDLS and CDR2 is YYNGEE. CDR3 bases: TGTGCCAGCAGCGTAGGTTGGGGGCGACATGGCTACACCTTC. Its protein is CASSVGWGRHGYTF.

The V gene is TRBV2, the J gene TRBJ1-1; no definite D call. The germline V gene encodes CDR1 SNHLY and CDR2 FYNNEI. CDR3 size: 13 residues. V was pared by 7 bases and J by 1 base, with 10 bases between. The DNA of the CDR3 is TGTGCCAGCATCCCGACCGGGAACACTGAAGCTTTCTTT. This gives the protein CASIPTGNTEAFF.

This rearrangement joins TRBV20-1 to TRBJ2-3; D gene ambiguous. Germline V gives CDR1 DFQATT, CDR2 SNEGSKA (reference sequence). The CDR3 consists of 11 residues. V shed 6 bases and J shed 3 bases, with 7 bases lying between them. The CDR3 DNA follows: TGCAGTGCCGCGACAACAGATACGCAGTATTTT. Its translation: CSAATTDTQYF.

V gene TRBV7-6 combines with J gene TRBJ2-3; possibly TRBD2 for D (5 bases). CDR1 and CDR2 (germline): SGHVS, FNYEAQ. CDR3 length equals 16 residues. V dropped 7 bases and J dropped 0 bases, with 17 bases sitting between them. The DNA of the CDR3 is TGTGCCAGCACCCCCGGGGAAGGGATTAGCACAGATACGCAGTATTTT. Its translation is CASTPGEGISTDTQYF.

The chain links TRBV5-1 to TRBJ2-7; 10 nucleotides align to TRBD1. Germline values: CDR1 SGHRS, CDR2 YFSETQ. The CDR3 is 13 amino acids. V shed 4 bases and J 7 bases; nucleotides not matched to a gene: 5. The CDR3 DNA follows: TGCGCCAGCAGCCCCGACAGGGGGCCTGAGCAGTACTTC. As protein: CASSPDRGPEQYF.

This clone was seen more than once but under ten times. This sequence joins TRBV6-5 and TRBJ1-1; no firm D call. V lost 2 bases and J 6 bases, leaving 13 bases between the germline ends. CDR1 MNHEY and CDR2 SVGAGI come from the germline V gene. This CDR3 contains 14 residues. The CDR3 DNA reads as TGTGCCAGCAGTTACAGAGGGTTTCAAGCTGAAGCTTTCTTT. This codes for CASSYRGFQAEAFF.

The CDR3 sequence: CASSPATRDRNTEAFF. CDR3 sequence (DNA): TGTGCCAGCTCGCCGGCCACCCGGGACAGAAACACTGAAGCTTTCTTT. The rearrangement joins TRBV18 to TRBJ1-1, with 7 bases fitting TRBD1. Germline CDR1 is KGHSH and CDR2 is LQKENI. CDR3 size: 16 residues. V dropped 6 bases and J dropped 2; count of bases not matched to a gene: 12.

The chain is built from TRBV2 and TRBJ2-3, with D tentatively TRBD1 (5 bases). Trimming took 6 bases from V and 6 from J, leaving 16 bases between them. The CDR3 runs 14 residues. Per the germline V gene, CDR1 is SNHLY and CDR2 is FYNNEI. The CDR3: CASRKGLEGDTQYF. Written as DNA, the CDR3 is TGTGCCAGCAGAAAGGGGCTAGAAGGGGATACGCAGTATTTT.

CDR3 DNA sequence: TGTGCCAGCAGCTTGTATCGGACCAGTACTGAAGCTTTCTTT. Translation gives CASSLYRTSTEAFF. The chain has TRBV5-4 and TRBJ1-1; D ambiguous. Germline CDR1 and CDR2: SGHNT and YYREEE (reference sequence). The V and J ends lost 1 base and 5 bases respectively, with 12 bases between them. The CDR3 has 14 residues.

The V gene is TRBV5-1, the J gene TRBJ1-3; D remains ambiguous. The V end lost 1 base, the J end lost 3 bases, and 5 bases lay between the germline ends. This CDR3 has 13 amino acids. The germline V gene encodes CDR1 SGHRS and CDR2 YFSETQ. CDR3 region: CASSLNNGNTIYF. In nucleotides, the CDR3 is TGCGCCAGCAGCTTGAATAATGGAAACACCATATATTTT.

This rearrangement joins TRBV4-1 to TRBJ2-1, with 11 bases fitting TRBD2. Trimming at V came to 4 bases and at J to 7 bases, leaving 9 bases not matched to a gene. There are 16 residues in the CDR3. Germline V lookup: CDR1 MGHRA, CDR2 YSYEKL. The CDR3 sequence is CASSRLAGGLGNEQFF. The CDR3 region has the DNA TGCGCCAGCAGCCGTCTAGCGGGGGGCTTAGGTAATGAGCAGTTCTTC.

The rearrangement links TRBV27 to TRBJ2-3; TRBD1 matches 9 bases. CDR3 size: 15 residues. Per germline, CDR1 MNHEY and CDR2 SMNVEV (reference sequence). With V trimmed by 1 base and J by 6 bases, 5 bases remained unmatched. This CDR3 is CASSLWDRDRDTQYF. The CDR3 DNA reads as TGTGCCAGCAGTTTATGGGACAGGGATCGGGATACGCAGTATTTT.

V is TRBV6-4 and J is TRBJ1-5, with D possibly TRBD1 on 5 matching bases. The V end lost 5 bases, the J end lost 4 bases, and 9 bases lay between the germline ends. There are 13 residues in the CDR3. Germline CDR1 is MRHNA and CDR2 is SNTAGT. The CDR3 region has the DNA TGTGCCAGCAGTCCTCAGGGAAATCAGCCCCAGCATTTT. Protein: CASSPQGNQPQHF.

This chain links TRBV2 with TRBJ2-7, with TRBD1 as a possible D gene (6 bases). The CDR3 covers 13 residues. CDR1 is SNHLY and CDR2 is FYNNEI in the germline V gene. V was clipped by 6 bases and J by 7 bases, with 16 bases between them. The CDR3 protein is CASRLRTVLEQYF. DNA of the CDR3: TGTGCCAGCAGACTCCGGACAGTTTTGGAGCAGTACTTC.

The chain has TRBV7-9 and TRBJ2-1; D uncertain. The CDR3 totals 12 residues. Germline CDR1 and CDR2: SEHNR and FQNEAQ (reference sequence). The V and J ends lost 2 bases and 9 bases respectively, with 8 bases between them. This CDR3 reads CASSLPGPEQFF. In nucleotides, the CDR3 is TGTGCCAGCAGCTTACCGGGCCCTGAGCAGTTCTTC. Filled out from reference TRBV7-9 and TRBJ2-1, the complete variable domain reads DTGVSQNPRHKITKRGQNVTFRCDPISEHNRLYWYRQTLGQGPEFLTYFQNEAQLEKSRLLSDRFSAERPKGSFSTLEIQRTEQGDSAMYLCASSLPGPEQFFGPGTRLTVL.

The V and J genes are TRBV27 and TRBJ1-1; weak D call: TRBD1 (5 bases). V dropped 10 bases and J dropped 5 bases, with 11 bases sitting between them. This CDR3 is 11 amino acids long. Germline CDR1 and CDR2: MNHEY and SMNVEV (reference sequence). CDR3 nucleotides: TGTGCCACGGGGGGGGGTACTGAAGCTTTCTTT. Translated, it gives CATGGGTEAFF.

DNA for the CDR3: TGTGCCACCAGCACCCGGGGCGGGGGGGCGAGCAATGAGCAGTTCTTC. This codes for CATSTRGGGASNEQFF. J is TRBJ2-1 and V is TRBV15; 9 bases map to TRBD2. This CDR3 spans 16 amino acids. Trimming at V came to 4 bases and at J to 6 bases, leaving 10 bases not matched to a gene. Germline assignment: CDR1 LNHNV and CDR2 YYDKDF (reference sequence).

The J gene is TRBJ2-1, the V gene TRBV14; 10 bases match TRBD2. Germline values: CDR1 SGHDN, CDR2 FVKESK. Unmatched junction bases numbered 4, after V lost 1 base and J lost 7 bases. This CDR3 is built from 15 residues. Here the CDR3 reads CASSQGGLAVNEQFF. The DNA of the CDR3 is TGTGCCAGCAGCCAAGGCGGACTAGCGGTAAATGAGCAGTTCTTC.

This rearrangement joins TRBV12-5 to TRBJ1-1, with a tentative D call TRBD1 (6 bases). Trimming removed 6 bases from V and 2 bases from J, with 19 bases in between. This CDR3 is built from 16 residues. The germline V gene has CDR1 LGHNT and CDR2 FRNRAP. For the CDR3, the DNA is TGTGCTAGTGGCCCTCCCGAGGGGGATTCTAACACTGAAGCTTTCTTT. Translation gives CASGPPEGDSNTEAFF.

This clone was found a few times. The chain combines TRBV7-8 with TRBJ1-5; 10 bases are shared with TRBD1. Germline V gives CDR1 SGHVS, CDR2 FQNEAQ. V trimming: 2 bases; J trimming: 2 bases; junction bases outside the gene matches: 6. This CDR3 comprises 17 residues. This CDR3 is CASSLRETGGRNQPQHF. The DNA for the CDR3 is TGTGCCAGCAGCTTAAGGGAGACAGGGGGCCGCAATCAGCCCCAGCATTTT.

The chain links TRBV18 to TRBJ1-1, with TRBD1 identical over 10 bases. Germline V gene sequence: CDR1 KGHSH, CDR2 LQKENI. CDR3 length: 17 residues. Germline trimming cut 4 bases from V and 0 bases from J; bases unmatched to any gene: 8. The CDR3 loop reads CASSRDRGPLVNTEAFF. The CDR3 nucleotides read TGTGCCAGCTCACGGGACAGGGGTCCGCTAGTGAACACTGAAGCTTTCTTT.

J is TRBJ2-7 and V is TRBV9; 8 positions agree with TRBD1. Germline CDR1 and CDR2: SGDLS and YYNGEE. The CDR3 extends over 14 amino acids. V was clipped by 0 bases and J by 4 bases; unmatched bases: 3. The CDR3 loop is CASSVGTGRYEQYF. The CDR3, as DNA: TGTGCCAGCAGCGTAGGGACAGGGAGGTACGAGCAGTACTTC.

The chain employs TRBV6-5 and TRBJ1-1, with D maybe TRBD1 (6 bases). Between the trimmed V and J ends, which lost 7 bases and 1 base, there was a span of 10 bases. Germline V gene data show CDR1 as MNHEY and CDR2 as SVGAGI. This CDR3 spans 13 amino acids. CDR3 amino acids: CASKGGENTEAFF. The CDR3 DNA sequence: TGTGCCAGCAAGGGGGGAGAGAACACTGAAGCTTTCTTT.

The gene calls are TRBV7-9 and TRBJ2-5; 13 bases are shared with TRBD2. The germline gives CDR1 SEHNR, CDR2 FQNEAQ (reference sequence). This CDR3 spans 15 amino acids. V lost 6 bases and J lost 1; bases outside the gene matches: 2. The CDR3 loop reads CASRGLAGSQETQYF. In DNA, the CDR3 is TGTGCCAGCAGGGGACTAGCGGGGTCCCAAGAGACCCAGTACTTC.

The V call is TRBV5-5, the J call TRBJ1-2, with D perhaps matching TRBD1 (5 bases). The ends were cut back, 1 base at V and 4 bases at J, with 11 bases in the middle. This CDR3 is built from 14 residues. Germline CDR1 SGHKS, CDR2 YYEKEE (reference sequence). CDR3 protein: CASSLYEGRYGYTF. The DNA of the CDR3 is TGTGCCAGCAGCTTGTATGAGGGACGCTATGGCTACACCTTC.

This chain joins TRBV29-1 and TRBJ2-7; 8 positions match TRBD2. This CDR3 spans 14 amino acids. The germline gives CDR1 SQVTM, CDR2 ANQGSEA. V trimming: 6 bases; J trimming: 3 bases; junction bases outside the gene matches: 10. The chain's CDR3 is CSVIRPAGVYEQYF. The CDR3 DNA reads as TGCAGCGTAATAAGGCCAGCGGGGGTCTACGAGCAGTACTTC.

J is TRBJ1-4 and V is TRBV5-1; possible D gene TRBD1, 6 bases. The ends were cut back, 4 bases at V and 4 bases at J, with 23 bases in the middle. Looked up from germline, CDR1 is SGHRS and CDR2 is YFSETQ. The CDR3 spans 18 residues. The CDR3 protein is CASSPTPGGRGSNEKLFF. CDR3 bases: TGCGCCAGCAGCCCCACGCCGGGGGGCCGAGGAAGTAATGAAAAACTGTTTTTT.